This T cell receptor beta chain is drawn from a study of Ad26.COV2.S vaccination and SARS-CoV-2 variants. Overall study: Donor joined the COV1001 Ad26.COV2.S trial arm.

The assay was immunoSEQ multiplex PCR, and TCRdb's table has in-frame clones only and misses some. The sample carries about 350,000 clones, less than 90% recorded once. General observations from the study: Vaccine recipients posted higher spike-specific TCR breadth than their placebo counterparts.

Treatment: around 19 received Ad26.COV2.S at low or high dose, single or two shots; five or six received placebo; per-sample allocation not given. The investigators took samples on day 63 after the first vaccine or placebo injection. In Boston, an adult donor aged 18-55 years took part. About this clone itself: Its antigen is not identified.

Germline V gene data show CDR1 as SGDLS and CDR2 as YYNGEE. J gave up 5 bases and V 0 bases, and 11 bases lay outside the gene matches. CDR3 length: 17 amino acids. The sequenced sample was peripheral blood, obtained in a trial of Ad26.COV2.S vaccine versus placebo. V usage is TRBV9 and J usage is TRBJ2-1, with 7 bases aligning to TRBD2. The clonotype comes from a person aged 18-60 years who received the Ad26.COV2.S COVID-19 vaccine or a placebo. CDR3 in DNA: TGTGCCAGCAGCGTAGATTCGCGGGGGTTCGGGAACAATGAGCAGTTCTTC. It is translated as CASSVDSRGFGNNEQFF.